This T cell receptor beta chain derives from a study of blood T cell repertoires in COVID-19. Profiling relied on immunoSEQ multiplex PCR, and the TCRdb table lists in-frame clones only, not all of them. The sample has roughly 57,000 clones; 79% are singletons. Trimming removed 7 bases from V and 6 bases from J; junction bases left unmatched: 8. The CDR3 runs 14 residues. Germline CDR1 reads SGHRS; CDR2 reads YFSETQ. The sequenced material came from peripheral blood. The receptor comes from a man in his sixties with acute or convalescent COVID-19. The V gene is TRBV5-1, the J gene TRBJ1-4, with 8 bases identical to TRBD1. CDR3 bases: TGCGCCAGCCGACAGGGGATCATTGATGAAAAACTGTTTTTT. It specifies CASRQGIIDEKLFF.